Given below is one TCR beta chain in context. Just one base apart from a much larger clone, this may be a read error. Treg sorting used a CD4+CD25+CD127-/low gate. V trimming: 8 bases; J trimming: 5 bases; junction bases outside the gene matches: 18. Germline V gives CDR1 MNHEY, CDR2 SMNVEV (reference sequence). This CDR3 contains 16 residues. Semi-nested PCR with Nested Universal Primer A followed constant-region reverse priming of full-length variable regions. TCRdb analysed the 5' RACE reads with MiXCR anew, one entry per CDR3 protein. The profile shows tens of thousands of distinct CDR3 sequences, 22% of them singletons.

The receptor comes from a female donor with breast cancer. The V call is TRBV27, the J call TRBJ2-7; 7 bases fit TRBD2. Material: Tregs sorted from a lymph node. CDR3 DNA sequence: TGTGCCAGCGGTTGGGGTCGGGCGGGAGCCGCAAACGAGCAGTACTTC. Translating it yields CASGWGRAGAANEQYF.